This T cell receptor beta chain was recovered during a study of blood T cells in healthy people across ages. Peripheral blood was drawn, about 9.7 milliliters per donor. The J segment lost 12 bases and the V segment lost 5 bases, leaving 10 bases of the junction unmatched. Germline CDR1 and CDR2: SEHNR and FQNEAQ (reference sequence). CDR3 size: 12 residues. Study-wide findings and caveats: Changes in expanded clonotypes were possibly confounded, as the CMV status of donors was unknown.

In regard to this clonotype: What it recognizes is unknown.

A J-beta primer mix and a sample-barcoded 5' primer were used in a second PCR of roughly 6 to 11 cycles. TCRdb re-analysed the 5' RACE reads in MiXCR, keeping a single row per CDR3 protein. Among around 1.5 million distinct CDR3 sequences listed, around 42% were seen once. This TCR derives from a woman younger than 35 in good health. Input material: blood. The rearrangement uses TRBV7-9 and TRBJ2-7, with TRBD2 matching 7 bases. In DNA form, the CDR3 reads TGTGCCAGCAGCGAATGGCTAGCGGTCATGTACTTC. This translates into CASSEWLAVMYF.